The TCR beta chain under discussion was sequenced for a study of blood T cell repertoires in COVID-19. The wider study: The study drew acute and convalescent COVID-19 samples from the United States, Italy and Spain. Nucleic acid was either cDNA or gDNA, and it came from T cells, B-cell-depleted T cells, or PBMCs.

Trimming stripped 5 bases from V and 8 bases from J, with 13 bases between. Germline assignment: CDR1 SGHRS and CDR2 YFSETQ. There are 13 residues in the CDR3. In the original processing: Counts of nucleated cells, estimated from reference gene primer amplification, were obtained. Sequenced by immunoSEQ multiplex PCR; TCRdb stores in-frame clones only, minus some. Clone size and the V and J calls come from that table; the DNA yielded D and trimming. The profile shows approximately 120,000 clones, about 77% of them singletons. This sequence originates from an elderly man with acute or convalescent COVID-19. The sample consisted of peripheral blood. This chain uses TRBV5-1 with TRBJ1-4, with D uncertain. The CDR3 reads CASRGDVAEKLFF. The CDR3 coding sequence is TGCGCCAGCAGAGGAGACGTCGCAGAAAAACTGTTTTTT. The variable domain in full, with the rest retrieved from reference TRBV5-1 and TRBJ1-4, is KAGVTQTPRYLIKTRGQQVTLSCSPISGHRSVSWYQQTPGQGLQFLFEYFSETQRNKGNFPGRFSGRQFSNSRSEMNVSTLELGDSALYLCASRGDVAEKLFFGSGTQLSVL.